This T cell receptor (beta chain) was sequenced during a study of cytomegalovirus exposure and HLA in healthy donors. Study findings and constraints: Follow-up analysis later connected one missense variant in DCLRE1C with trimming of TCR beta V- and J-genes. Relative to equally common others, HLA-associated TCR beta chains showed greater clonal expansion in a later analysis.

PCR involved 60 Vbeta and 13 Jbeta primers. Here immunoSEQ multiplex PCR was the method, and the copy in TCRdb shows in-frame clones only, minus some. The repertoire consists of around 100,000 clones, with about four fifths occurring once and the leading ten covering 4.2%. In regard to this clone: Its antigen is unknown.

The receptor's source is a woman aged 70-85 years in good health and CMV-seropositive. Sample: PBMCs.

Written as DNA, the CDR3 is TGTGCCAGTAGCGGTGGCGGAGTCGGAGATACGCAGTATTTT. This sequence encodes CASSGGGVGDTQYF. The gene calls are TRBV19 and TRBJ2-3, with unresolved D. V was pared by 6 bases and J by 5 bases, with 15 bases between. The CDR3 loop spans 14 amino acids. Germline V gene data show CDR1 as LNHDA and CDR2 as SQIVND (reference sequence).